This entry describes one T cell receptor (beta chain). This sample was taken from a study of cytomegalovirus exposure and HLA in healthy donors. The CDR3 is made up of 15 amino acids. With 1 base removed from V and 2 bases from J, the gap between germline ends came to 9 bases. CDR1 and CDR2 from the germline V gene are ENHRY and SYGVKD. 13 Jbeta primers and 60 Vbeta primers were used for the PCR. Sequencing used immunoSEQ multiplex PCR; TCRdb keeps in-frame clones, though not all of them. The profile covers about 280,000 clones, with around nine tenths appearing a single time and roughly 2.3% taken by the ten largest.

The rearrangement uses TRBV10-3 and TRBJ1-5; D may be TRBD1 (6 bases). Sequencing was carried out using PBMCs. This TCR derives from a woman under 30 in good health and CMV-seronegative. In DNA form, the CDR3 reads TGTGCCATCAGTGAGTTCAGGGGTGGCAATCAGCCCCAGCATTTT. Amino acids: CAISEFRGGNQPQHF.